These T cell receptor beta chains were read from a single sample in a study of cytomegalovirus exposure and HLA in healthy donors. Clones were read by immunoSEQ multiplex PCR, and TCRdb kept only the in-frame ones, dropping some. The profile covers more than 110,000 clones, with 70% to 80% appearing a single time and 4.5% to 6.5% taken by the ten largest. Sequenced material: PBMCs. These receptors all come from a male donor in good health and CMV-seronegative. The CDR3 runs from the conserved cysteine through the conserved F or W. The D gene is left open where the match is weak. The size entry is marked missing in some rows and otherwise reads once, few, many or a size class.

J | V | D | size | DNA | CDR3
TRBJ2-2 | TRBV7-9 | NA | once | TGTGCCAGCAGTCCACCCGGTGGCGGGGAGCTGTTTTTT | CASSPPGGGELFF
TRBJ1-5 | TRBV7-2 | NA | NA | TGTGCCAGCAGCCTACAGGGTACGGATCAGCCCCAGCATTTT | CASSLQGTDQPQHF
TRBJ1-3 | TRBV9 | TRBD1 | NA | TGTGCCAGCAGCGTAGACGGGACAGGGGTCGGATCTGGAAACACCATATATTTT | CASSVDGTGVGSGNTIYF
TRBJ1-1 | TRBV7-6 | TRBD1 | once | TGTGCCAGCAGCCCTGAGACAGGGGGAATTTATAGTGAAGCTTTCTTT | CASSPETGGIYSEAFF
TRBJ2-5 | TRBV6-5 | TRBD2 | once | TGTGCCAGCAGGTCGAGCGGGGGTGGGGAGACCCAGTACTTC | CASRSSGGGETQYF
TRBJ1-2 | TRBV4-3 | NA | NA | TGCGCCAGCAGCCAGAACTCAGGAGGGCTTGGGGGCTATGGCTACACCTTC | CASSQNSGGLGGYGYTF
TRBJ2-7 | TRBV18 | NA | NA | TGTGCCAGCTCACCGACAACCCCTAACTACGAGCAGTACTTC | CASSPTTPNYEQYF
TRBJ1-1 | TRBV4-2 | TRBD1 | NA | TGTGCCAGCAGCCAAGCAGGGACAGGGGTATACACTGAAGCTTTCTTT | CASSQAGTGVYTEAFF
TRBJ2-7 | TRBV7-9 | TRBD1 | NA | TGTGCCAGCAGCTTCCCGGACAGGGATTCCTACGAGCAGTACTTC | CASSFPDRDSYEQYF
TRBJ2-1 | TRBV5-1 | TRBD2 | NA | TGCGCCAGCAGCCCGGTGGCTTCCGGGGGGGCATATGAGCAGTTCTTC | CASSPVASGGAYEQFF
TRBJ1-6 | TRBV4-1 | NA | NA | TGCGCCAGCAGCCAAGATCTCCCCGGGAGCTATAATTCACCCCTCCACTTT | CASSQDLPGSYNSPLHF
TRBJ1-4 | TRBV6-5 | NA | once | TGTGCCAGCAGCCCAACGGGAATGAATGAAAAACTGTTTTTT | CASSPTGMNEKLFF
TRBJ1-6 | TRBV5-6 | NA | NA | TGTGCCAGCAGCTCCCCCTCCGGTGGCCTCCACTTT | CASSSPSGGLHF
TRBJ2-5 | TRBV5-1 | NA | once | TGCGCCAGCAGCTTGGAGGGAGGACCGCAAGAGACCCAGTACTTC | CASSLEGGPQETQYF
TRBJ2-5 | TRBV7-2 | NA | NA | TGTGCCAGCAGCTTACGAGGCAGGGCAGAGACCCAGTACTTC | CASSLRGRAETQYF
TRBJ1-1 | TRBV9 | TRBD1 | NA | TGTGCCAGCAGCACAACGGGACAGGGAAACACTGAAGCTTTCTTT | CASSTTGQGNTEAFF
TRBJ2-1 | TRBV6-1 | TRBD1 | NA | TGTGCCAGCAGGCCGACAGGGAGTGAGCAGTTCTTC | CASRPTGSEQFF
TRBJ1-1 | TRBV6-6 | NA | NA | TGTGCCAGCAGTTACTCGATTTTATCGGGGGAAGCTTTCTTT | CASSYSILSGEAFF
TRBJ2-1 | TRBV30 | TRBD1 | once | TGTGCCTGGGGACAGGGGATTGGTCGGGAGCAGTTCTTC | CAWGQGIGREQFF
TRBJ1-1 | TRBV28 | NA | NA | TGTGCCAGCAGTTTGGGGGCACAGGGTTACACTGAAGCTTTCTTT | CASSLGAQGYTEAFF
TRBJ2-7 | TRBV7-2 | TRBD1 | NA | TGTGCCAGCACCTTGGACAGGGGAGGGGGCGAGCAGTACTTC | CASTLDRGGGEQYF
TRBJ1-5 | TRBV21-1 | NA | NA | TGTGCCAGCAGCAAAGTCCCAGGTCTCCCCCCCGGTCAGCCCCAGCATTTT | CASSKVPGLPPGQPQHF
TRBJ1-2 | TRBV5-6 | TRBD1 | NA | TGTGCCAGCAGCTTTGGACAGGGAAGCTATGGCTACACCTTC | CASSFGQGSYGYTF
TRBJ2-7 | TRBV28 | TRBD1 | NA | TGTGCCAGCAACCAAAAGGACAGGGGACGAACCTACGAGCAGTACTTC | CASNQKDRGRTYEQYF
TRBJ2-5 | TRBV19 | TRBD1 | NA | TGTGCCAGTAGTATATCCCACGGGACAGGGCCACCGACCCAAGAGACCCAGTACTTC | CASSISHGTGPPTQETQYF
TRBJ1-1 | TRBV6-1 | NA | NA | TGTGCCAGCAGTGCCCTATGGGCTGCGGAGGGGGAAGCTTTCTTT | CASSALWAAEGEAFF
TRBJ2-3 | TRBV19 | TRBD2 | NA | TGTGCCAGTAAATCCCGGGGGGAGGTAGATACGCAGTATTTT | CASKSRGEVDTQYF
TRBJ2-1 | TRBV4-3 | NA | NA | TGCGCCAGCAGCCCACAAAAAGTAGACAGCATGACGGACAATGAGCAGTTCTTC | CASSPQKVDSMTDNEQFF
TRBJ1-3 | TRBV7-6 | NA | NA | TGTGCCAGCAGCCTCGGCGACTATGCTGGAAACACCATATATTTT | CASSLGDYAGNTIYF
TRBJ1-1 | TRBV10-2 | NA | NA | TGCGCCAGCCGGGGAGCGGGGAACACTGAAGCTTTCTTT | CASRGAGNTEAFF
TRBJ2-7 | TRBV13 | NA | NA | TGTGCCAGCAGCTCGGCTGGCGGTCCTTCCTACGAGCAGTACTTC | CASSSAGGPSYEQYF
TRBJ2-3 | TRBV27 | TRBD2 | NA | TGTGCCAGCAGTTTAATACTAGCGGGGGGGCCGCTTTTAGATACGCAGTATTTT | CASSLILAGGPLLDTQYF
TRBJ2-7 | TRBV10-3 | NA | once | TGTGCCATCGGGGGGGCTGAATCCTACGAGCAGTACTTC | CAIGGAESYEQYF
TRBJ1-1 | TRBV19 | TRBD1 | NA | TGTGCCAGTAGTATAGCTCGAAGTGGGACAGGCATCACTGAAGCTTTCTTT | CASSIARSGTGITEAFF
TRBJ2-7 | TRBV5-1 | TRBD2 | NA | TGCGCCAGCAGCTTGGTGGGGCGGGGGGGCCACGAGCAGTACTTC | CASSLVGRGGHEQYF
TRBJ1-2 | TRBV7-6 | NA | NA | TGTGCCAGCAGCCCGTCCGGGCAGGGTGGCTACACCTTC | CASSPSGQGGYTF
TRBJ1-2 | TRBV30 | TRBD1 | NA | TGTGCCACCCCCCCCGGGACAGGCCTTTGGAGTGGCTACACCTTC | CATPPGTGLWSGYTF
TRBJ1-3 | TRBV28 | NA | NA | TGTGCCAGCAGTTTACGGGGTTCCCCTGGAAACACCATATATTTT | CASSLRGSPGNTIYF
TRBJ2-3 | TRBV11-3 | NA | NA | TGTGCCAGCAGCTTAGGGTATAAACTTACAGATACGCAGTATTTT | CASSLGYKLTDTQYF
TRBJ2-2 | TRBV2 | NA | once | TGTGCCAGCACGGAGGGCGGGGAGCTGTTTTTT | CASTEGGELFF